This entry lists 22 T cell receptor beta chains sequenced from one sample in a study of T-cell reconstitution after alpha-beta-depleted transplantation in children. Researchers prepared the TCRbeta library using unique molecular identifiers, the study reports. TCRdb re-called the PCR reads through MiXCR, storing one row per CDR3 protein. Among about 5,000 distinct CDR3 sequences, 7.3% were seen once, and the ten largest hold about 1.8%. The source material was PBMCs, mostly from graft donor cells, sampled 60 days after TCRalphabeta/CD19-depleted stem cell transplant. These receptors were taken from a boy in the first two years of life who had a stem cell transplant for SCID, so the T cells may come from the graft donor.

The chain couples TRBV15 to TRBJ2-7; TRBD2 matches at 10 bases. The CDR3 sequence is 16 residues long. Per the germline V gene, CDR1 is LNHNV and CDR2 is YYDKDF (reference sequence). J lost 5 bases, V lost 0 bases, and 7 bases had no gene match. The CDR3 region is CATSRDLLAGAHEQYF. The CDR3 DNA sequence: TGTGCCACCAGCAGAGATTTGCTAGCGGGGGCCCACGAGCAGTACTTC. The full variable domain, in which reference TRBV15 and TRBJ2-7 provide the parts outside the CDR3, is DAMVIQNPRYQVTQFGKPVTLSCSQTLNHNVMYWYQQKSSQAPKLLFHYYDKDFNNEADTPDNFQSRRPNTSFCFLDIRSPGLGDTAMYLCATSRDLLAGAHEQYFGPGTRLTVT.

This clonotype is medium-sized within its sample. This chain links TRBV5-1 with TRBJ1-4; the D is unclear. CDR3 length: 14 amino acids. The germline gives CDR1 SGHRS, CDR2 YFSETQ. Trimming pared 4 bases from V and 6 bases from J, leaving 13 bases between. This CDR3 is CASSLDGSYEKLFF. CDR3 DNA: TGCGCCAGCAGCCTGGACGGGAGCTATGAAAAACTGTTTTTT.

This clonotype counts as medium-sized (0.01 to 0.1%). V is TRBV5-1 and J is TRBJ2-1, with 8 bases fitting TRBD2. Germline values: CDR1 SGHRS, CDR2 YFSETQ. V gave up 5 bases and J gave up 0 bases; unmatched junction bases: 13. The CDR3 is 18 residues long. In DNA form, the CDR3 reads TGCGCCAGCAGAAAATTACCGCTAGCGGGCCTCTCCTACAATGAGCAGTTCTTC. This sequence encodes CASRKLPLAGLSYNEQFF. Looking up the rest from reference TRBV5-1 and TRBJ2-1 gives the full variable domain: KAGVTQTPRYLIKTRGQQVTLSCSPISGHRSVSWYQQTPGQGLQFLFEYFSETQRNKGNFPGRFSGRQFSNSRSEMNVSTLELGDSALYLCASRKLPLAGLSYNEQFFGPGTRLTVL.

This clonotype appeared many times. The chain combines TRBV7-2 with TRBJ1-6, with TRBD1 as a possible D gene (5 bases). There are 17 residues in the CDR3. Germline CDR1 is SGHTA and CDR2 is FQGNSA. V lost 4 bases and J lost 5, with 18 bases in between. The CDR3 is CASSSRSRVLDNSPLHF. In DNA form, the CDR3 reads TGTGCCAGCAGCTCACGTTCCAGGGTACTGGATAATTCACCCCTCCACTTT.

This clonotype is labeled as medium-sized (0.01 to 0.1%). The chain carries TRBV20-1 and TRBJ2-1; D is perhaps TRBD2 (5 bases). Germline CDR1 reads DFQATT; CDR2 reads SNEGSKA (reference sequence). V was cut by 5 bases and J by 10 bases, with 9 bases left in between. This CDR3 is 10 amino acids long. This CDR3 reads CSASTGEQFF. The CDR3 DNA is TGCAGTGCTTCCACGGGAGAGCAGTTCTTC.

This clonotype was detected many times. This chain connects TRBV6-5 to TRBJ1-4; 7 nucleotides match TRBD1. This CDR3 has 17 amino acids. Germline V gene lookup returns CDR1 MNHEY and CDR2 SVGAGI. With V trimmed by 2 bases and J by 0 bases, 6 bases remained unmatched. The CDR3 sequence is CASSYTGVVATNEKLFF. CDR3 in DNA: TGTGCCAGCAGTTACACAGGGGTCGTCGCAACTAATGAAAAACTGTTTTTT.

In this sample, this clonotype turned up many times. Relative to the germline gene, one junction end is altered; a read error may explain this. The chain recombines TRBV7-6 with TRBJ1-2, with a possible D match to TRBD1 (6 bases). The CDR3 spans 15 residues. Germline-derived CDR1 and CDR2 are SGHVS and FNYEAQ. The CDR3 DNA is TGTGCCAGCAGCCTAGCCCGGGGGGGCGCTTGGGGCTACACCTTC. Its protein is CASSLARGGAWGYTF.

By share, this clonotype counts as medium-sized. The V gene is TRBV6-6, the J gene TRBJ1-2; no reliable D call. This CDR3 is 10 amino acids long. The ends were cut back, 4 bases at V and 4 bases at J, with 1 base in the middle. Germline CDR1 is MNHNY and CDR2 is SVGAGI (reference sequence). CDR3 loop: CASSSYGYTF. The CDR3 nucleotides read TGTGCCAGCAGTTCCTATGGCTACACCTTC.

This clonotype is labeled as medium-sized. The CDR3 reads CASSFRSTQYF. CDR3 coding DNA: TGTGCCAGCAGCTTCAGATCAACCCAGTACTTC. The rearrangement links TRBV7-6 to TRBJ2-5; D gene unclear. V lost 3 bases and J 8 bases, leaving 7 bases between the germline ends. Germline V gene sequence: CDR1 SGHVS, CDR2 FNYEAQ. The CDR3 is 11 residues long.

This clonotype is medium-sized by share. V usage is TRBV7-9 and J usage is TRBJ2-7; 10 nucleotides agree with TRBD1. V was pared by 6 bases and J by 1 base, with 3 bases of the junction left unmatched. The V gene's germline CDR1 is SEHNR and CDR2 FQNEAQ (reference sequence). The CDR3 extends over 14 amino acids. For the CDR3, the DNA is TGTGCCAGCAGTTGGGACAGGGGTTCCTACGAGCAGTACTTC. Translating gives CASSWDRGSYEQYF. Filled out from reference TRBV7-9 and TRBJ2-7, the complete variable domain reads DTGVSQNPRHKITKRGQNVTFRCDPISEHNRLYWYRQTLGQGPEFLTYFQNEAQLEKSRLLSDRFSAERPKGSFSTLEIQRTEQGDSAMYLCASSWDRGSYEQYFGPGTRLTVT.

The table lists this clonotype with many counts. This chain uses TRBV2 with TRBJ2-5, with D perhaps TRBD1 (7 bases). Germline loops: CDR1 SNHLY, CDR2 FYNNEI. V was pared by 8 bases and J by 4 bases, with 23 bases between. The length of the CDR3 is 16 residues. The CDR3 here is CASPTQGGRVRETQYF. The CDR3 bases are TGTGCCAGCCCCACCCAGGGGGGCAGAGTTCGAGAGACCCAGTACTTC.

Sample share makes this clonotype large. This sequence joins TRBV20-1 and TRBJ2-3; D unclear. The germline CDR1 and CDR2 sequences are DFQATT and SNEGSKA (reference sequence). Trimming removed 4 bases at V and 8 bases at J, with 13 bases between. The CDR3 is made up of 12 amino acids. The CDR3 loop is CSANPVGSTQYF. The CDR3 bases are TGCAGTGCTAATCCCGTAGGATCTACGCAGTATTTT.

This clonotype is medium-sized. This rearrangement joins TRBV5-1 to TRBJ2-2, with a tentative D call TRBD1 (6 bases). The CDR3 runs 16 residues. The V end lost 3 bases, the J end lost 1 base, and 13 bases lay between the germline ends. Germline lookup yields CDR1 SGHRS and CDR2 YFSETQ. The CDR3: CASSWGQGRNTGELFF. CDR3 in DNA: TGCGCCAGCAGCTGGGGACAAGGGCGGAACACCGGGGAGCTGTTTTTT.

This clonotype is termed medium-sized. V usage is TRBV29-1 and J usage is TRBJ1-2; D gene unclear. Per germline, CDR1 SQVTM and CDR2 ANQGSEA. V lost 8 bases to trimming and J lost 0 bases, with 13 bases between them. The CDR3 has 13 residues. CDR3 loop: CSIPKPANYGYTF. The CDR3 DNA reads TGCAGCATACCCAAACCTGCTAACTATGGCTACACCTTC.

By sample fraction, this clonotype is medium-sized. J is TRBJ2-1 and V is TRBV2; 8 bases line up with TRBD2. The ends lost 7 bases at V and 7 bases at J; junction bases unmatched: 9. The germline gives CDR1 SNHLY, CDR2 FYNNEI. This CDR3 is 14 amino acids long. The CDR3 here is CASKEAGEINEQFF. The CDR3 nucleotides read TGTGCCAGCAAGGAAGCGGGGGAGATAAATGAGCAGTTCTTC.

In this sample, this clonotype is medium-sized (0.01 to 0.1%). The chain has TRBV12-5 and TRBJ2-2, with 7 bases aligning to TRBD1. The CDR3 sequence is 14 residues long. The J segment lost 9 bases and the V segment lost 3 bases, leaving 7 bases of the junction unmatched. Germline V gene data show CDR1 as LGHNT and CDR2 as FRNRAP. The CDR3 loop is CASGFGTEGRELFF. The CDR3, as DNA: TGTGCTAGTGGTTTTGGGACAGAAGGCCGGGAGCTGTTTTTT.

In its sample, this clonotype ranks as medium-sized. The chain has TRBV15 and TRBJ2-2; possible D gene TRBD2, 5 bases. Trimming left V 6 bases short and J 1 base short, with 12 bases between. Per the germline V gene, CDR1 is LNHNV and CDR2 is YYDKDF (reference sequence). This CDR3 is 15 amino acids long. The CDR3 reads CATRKLLGNTGELFF. CDR3 in DNA: TGTGCCACCAGGAAACTACTAGGGAACACCGGGGAGCTGTTTTTT. The full variable domain, its missing parts supplied by reference TRBV15 and TRBJ2-2, is DAMVIQNPRYQVTQFGKPVTLSCSQTLNHNVMYWYQQKSSQAPKLLFHYYDKDFNNEADTPDNFQSRRPNTSFCFLDIRSPGLGDTAMYLCATRKLLGNTGELFFGEGSRLTVL.

By sample fraction, this clonotype is medium-sized (0.01 to 0.1%). The rearrangement uses TRBV5-1 and TRBJ2-5; D gene ambiguous. The CDR3 spans 12 residues. The germline CDR1 and CDR2 sequences are SGHRS and YFSETQ. Deletions cut 0 bases from V and 4 bases from J, with 4 bases between. In DNA, the CDR3 is TGCGCCAGCAGCTTGGTAGGAGAGACCCAGTACTTC. This sequence encodes CASSLVGETQYF.

At least ten counts were recorded for this clonotype. The V gene is TRBV2, the J gene TRBJ1-2, with D possibly being TRBD1 (5 bases). Germline V lookup: CDR1 SNHLY, CDR2 FYNNEI. The CDR3 spans 17 residues. Trimming cost V 3 bases and J 8 bases, with 25 bases left between them. The DNA for the CDR3 is TGTGCCAGCAGTGATTGGGCGCCGAGGCGCAGGGAACCCGGCTACACCTTC. Protein sequence: CASSDWAPRRREPGYTF.

CDR3 sequence (DNA): TGTGCCACCTGCAGGCGGGTTATATCGACACGAACATTCATTAGGGCCCAGTACTTC. The encoded protein is CATCRRVISTRTFIRAQYF. V and J are TRBV3-1 and TRBJ2-5, with D tentatively TRBD2 (5 bases). Trimming took off 10 bases at V and 9 bases at J, with 39 bases between the two ends. The germline gives CDR1 LGHDT, CDR2 YNNKEL (reference sequence). The length of the CDR3 is 19 residues.

Sample share makes this clonotype medium-sized. CDR3 in amino acids: CRTSGGAGEQFF. CDR3 sequence (DNA): TGCAGGACTAGCGGGGGGGCCGGTGAGCAGTTCTTC. The chain is built from TRBV20-1 and TRBJ2-1; 14 bases align to TRBD2. This CDR3 comprises 12 residues. The germline V gene has CDR1 DFQATT and CDR2 SNEGSKA (reference sequence).

Within the sample, this clonotype is medium-sized. J is TRBJ2-7 and V is TRBV9; no firm D call. This CDR3 region has 14 residues. V was clipped by 0 bases and J by 2 bases, with 9 bases between them. Per germline, CDR1 SGDLS and CDR2 YYNGEE. CDR3 coding DNA: TGTGCCAGCAGCGTAGGATACAGACCCTACGAGCAGTACTTC. Encoded protein: CASSVGYRPYEQYF.